The clone carrying this T cell receptor (beta chain) was found a few times. Its antigen is undetermined. The V gene lost 5 bases and the J gene lost 5 bases, with 9 bases spanning the gap. The CDR3 runs to 13 residues. Germline V gene lookup returns CDR1 MNHEY and CDR2 SVGEGT. TCRdb re-analysed the RT-PCR reads in MiXCR, keeping a single row per CDR3 protein. The table shows 700,000 to 800,000 distinct CDR3 sequences, with approximately 17% occurring only once. This record comes from a study of response to subunit inactivated influenza vaccine. Findings and limits, study-wide: Authors suggested few new T cells are recruited by each seasonal influenza vaccination.

The clonotype was recovered from a man in his forties or fifties who received an inactivated influenza vaccine. The source material was PBMCs from blood, sampled more than 4 days after vaccination. The genes are TRBV6-2 or TRBV6-3 and TRBJ2-2; perhaps TRBD1 as D (6 bases). Here the CDR3 DNA reads TGTGCCAGCAGTAACAGGGAGACCGGGGAGCTGTTTTTT. Its translation is CASSNRETGELFF.